This TCR beta chain was sequenced for a study of shared clonotypes between healthy human individuals. Germline lookup yields CDR1 SGHTA and CDR2 FQGNSA. The CDR3 spans 13 residues. Trimming left V 1 base short and J 5 bases short, with 8 bases between. This clone was detected once. Produced via immunoSEQ multiplex PCR; TCRdb's table is partial and in-frame only. Of 2.3 million or so clones listed, approximately 93% are singletons. Everyone who donated was a Caucasian adult who lived in Nashville, Tennessee. The source of this sequence is a young man in good health. Some clones in this sample may be carry-over from other donors' samples. Sequencing input: naive CD4+ T cells from PBMCs. The subset is: CD45RA+ positively selected. The chain employs TRBV7-2 and TRBJ1-2, with no clear D. The CDR3 DNA reads as TGTGCCAGCAGCTTAGGACGGAGATATGGCTACACCTTC. Its protein product is CASSLGRRYGYTF.